Sequencing of this TCR beta chain was carried out in a study of shared clonotypes between healthy human individuals. Sequencing used immunoSEQ multiplex PCR; TCRdb keeps in-frame clones, though not all of them. The sample lists 2 million to 3 million clones, 90% to 95% occurring once. This CDR3 is built from 14 residues. The junction had 6 bases not matched to a gene; V was cut back by 1 base and J by 8 bases. CDR1 and CDR2 (germline): LGHNA, YNFKEQ. The chain recombines TRBV4-2 with TRBJ1-2, with 8 bases lining up with TRBD1. Sequencing was done on a sample of naive CD4+ T cells from PBMCs. Subset here: CD45RA+ positively selected. This clonotype was obtained from a man between 18 and 29 years old in good health. Some clones in this sample may be carry-over from other donors' samples. This CDR3 is CASSQAGGGRGYTF. In nucleotides, the CDR3 is TGTGCCAGCAGCCAAGCAGGGGGCGGACGGGGCTACACCTTC.